This TCR beta chain originates from a study of cytomegalovirus exposure and HLA in healthy donors. The PCR made use of 60 Vbeta and 13 Jbeta primers. Clones were read by immunoSEQ multiplex PCR, and TCRdb kept only the in-frame ones, dropping some. Among about 130,000 clones listed, more than 75% were seen once. The source of this sequence is a woman in her forties or fifties in good health and CMV-seropositive. The sample comprised PBMCs.

The DNA of the CDR3 is TGTGCCAGCAGCTCCTCTCCGCGGGGGGGCCGGGAGACCCAGTACTTC. Residues: CASSSSPRGGRETQYF. The V and J genes are TRBV11-2 and TRBJ2-5; 9 bases fit TRBD2. Germline V gene lookup returns CDR1 SGHAT and CDR2 FQNNGV. The CDR3 is 16 residues long. V shed 4 bases and J 5 bases; nucleotides not matched to a gene: 11.